The 8 T cell receptor beta chains below were found in one sample sequenced in a study of cytomegalovirus exposure and HLA in healthy donors. This table comes from immunoSEQ multiplex PCR, and its TCRdb copy is limited to in-frame clones, with some not included. This table has around 80,000 clones, 90% to 95% appearing once. Sequencing was done on a sample of PBMCs. Receptors originate from a young woman in good health and CMV-seronegative.

In the case of this clone: This same CDR3 is encoded by further DNA sequences in the sample. The chain uses TRBV18 and TRBJ2-3; tentatively, D is TRBD2 (6 bases). Germline assignment: CDR1 KGHSH and CDR2 LQKENI. The CDR3 loop spans 16 amino acids. With 3 bases removed from V and 4 bases from J, the gap between germline ends came to 17 bases. Written as DNA, the CDR3 is TGTGCCAGCTCACCTCTCGGGGGAGGTATAGCAGATACGCAGTATTTT. It is translated as CASSPLGGGIADTQYF.

This clone appeared once. The chain has TRBV10-2 and TRBJ2-4, with 10 bases identical to TRBD2. The V gene end was trimmed by 6 bases and the J gene end by 6 bases; junction bases not matched to a gene: 11. The CDR3 extends over 16 amino acids. Germline assignment: CDR1 WSHSY and CDR2 SAAADI. CDR3 bases: TGCGCCAGCAGCGGACTAGCGGCTGATCAGGGAAACATTCAGTACTTC. It yields the protein CASSGLAADQGNIQYF.

The rearrangement joins TRBV9 to TRBJ1-5; TRBD1 matches at 9 bases. CDR1 SGDLS and CDR2 YYNGEE come from the germline V gene. This CDR3 comprises 15 residues. V lost 5 bases and J lost 1; bases outside the gene matches: 4. The CDR3 region is CASSWTGASNQPQHF. CDR3 bases: TGTGCCAGCAGTTGGACAGGGGCGAGCAATCAGCCCCAGCATTTT.

The chain uses TRBV29-1 and TRBJ1-5; D ambiguous. The CDR3 runs 14 residues. Trimming took 4 bases from V and 2 from J, leaving 12 bases between them. Germline V gives CDR1 SQVTM, CDR2 ANQGSEA. The CDR3 here is CSVGQAGGNQPQHF. CDR3 coding DNA: TGCAGCGTTGGCCAGGCGGGTGGCAATCAGCCCCAGCATTTT.

This chain uses TRBV19 with TRBJ2-7; D gene unclear. CDR3 length equals 14 residues. The V gene lost 3 bases and the J gene lost 2 bases, with 11 bases spanning the gap. From germline, CDR1 is LNHDA and CDR2 SQIVND (reference sequence). The CDR3 reads CASSMSQATYEQYF. CDR3 sequence (DNA): TGTGCCAGTAGTATGAGCCAGGCCACCTACGAGCAGTACTTC.

The V call is TRBV5-6, the J call TRBJ1-6; tentatively, D is TRBD1 (5 bases). The CDR3 has 15 amino acids. The germline V gene has CDR1 SGHDT and CDR2 YYEEEE. V lost 2 bases and J lost 10, with 16 bases in between. The CDR3 bases are TGTGCCAGCAGCTTAAGTGGGGCAGGAAAATCACCCCTCCACTTT. It yields the protein CASSLSGAGKSPLHF.

The gene calls are TRBV23-1 and TRBJ1-5, with 10 bases identical to TRBD1. TRBV23-1 is flagged as an ORF with uncertain function. This CDR3 has 17 amino acids. V was clipped by 4 bases and J by 3 bases; unmatched bases: 9. The CDR3, as DNA: TGCGCCAGCAGTCTTGACAGGGGGCTAAGGTTCAATCAGCCCCAGCATTTT. It translates to CASSLDRGLRFNQPQHF.

The rearrangement uses TRBV5-1 and TRBJ2-6, with 8 bases lining up with TRBD2. Losses at the gene ends were 0 bases for V and 2 bases for J; bases not matched to a gene: 4. The CDR3 is made up of 17 amino acids. CDR1 is SGHRS, CDR2 YFSETQ, per germline. Here the CDR3 DNA reads TGCGCCAGCAGCTTGGTGGGACTAGGGACTGGGGCCAACGTCCTGACTTTC. Amino acids: CASSLVGLGTGANVLTF.